This note documents a single T cell receptor (beta chain) sequence. What it binds is unknown. This sample stems from a study of T cell responses to AZD1222 COVID-19 vaccine. Study observations and caveats: Just a handful of AZD1222 recipients tested seropositive at baseline.

The germline V gene encodes CDR1 SGHRS and CDR2 YFSETQ. The CDR3 has 14 amino acids. The germline V and J ends were trimmed by 4 bases and 1 base, with 11 bases remaining between them. Repertoires were generated with immunoSEQ multiplex PCR, while TCRdb's copy carries only in-frame clones and drops some. This table has roughly 150,000 clones, about 90% appearing once. Sequencing used peripheral blood, obtained 28 days after the second AZD1222 dose. V and J are TRBV5-1 and TRBJ2-5; D uncertain. The clonotype was recovered from an adult who received the AZD1222 COVID-19 vaccine. CDR3 coding DNA: TGCGCCAGCAGCAGCATTGCGGTCCAAGAGACCCAGTACTTC. This gives the protein CASSSIAVQETQYF. The whole variable domain, filled in from reference TRBV5-1 and TRBJ2-5, reads KAGVTQTPRYLIKTRGQQVTLSCSPISGHRSVSWYQQTPGQGLQFLFEYFSETQRNKGNFPGRFSGRQFSNSRSEMNVSTLELGDSALYLCASSSIAVQETQYFGPGTRLLVL.